The entry that follows covers one TCR beta chain sequence. Its antigen is currently not known. No much larger clone exists at a distance of one base, and base qualities are not known. The data were obtained in a study of T and B cells in COVID-19 patients (dated by TCRdb to about 2020). About the study as a whole: In this study, adaptive immunity was profiled in COVID-19 patients who either had active infection or had recovered, using TRB and IGH repertoire sequencing of peripheral blood. A recovered cohort was made up of 19 patients contributing approximately 21 samples, mostly after mild to moderate COVID-19 managed as outpatients. Median age was about 34 years in the recovered cohort versus 67 years in the active-infection cohort. In the active-infection cohort, 12 of 20 patients were critically ill and required mechanical ventilation or ECMO. Comorbidities linked to unfavorable COVID-19 outcome were present in about 90% of the roughly 20 patients in the active-infection cohort. The repository of TCR and BCR sequences included some 70 time points from 35 to 45 patients, and more than 8.3 million TCR sequences were analysed. Two patients were included in both the recovered and active cohorts because samples were available from active disease and after recovery. For the repertoire analyses, the comparison was an age-matched reference group of roughly 39 healthy donors who were negative for COVID-19 antibodies. As many as 9 follow-up blood samples were taken per patient, and some of the samples covered different disease stages within the same individual.

Instrument used: Illumina MiSeq. Multiplex PCR with BIOMED2 TRB-A/B primer pools was used to amplify the TRB rearrangements. Two consecutive PCRs added Illumina-compatible adapters and 7-nucleotide sample barcodes to the amplicons. All library PCRs used Phusion HS II polymerase. The amplicons were purified from gel with the NucleoSpin Gel and PCR Clean-up kit, measured on Qubit, and then pooled at approximately 3.8 nM. Before Illumina next-generation sequencing, the quality of the amplicon pool was assessed on an Agilent 2100 Bioanalyzer. Concerning the study's data processing: Annotation of TRB rearrangements was done in MiXCR 3.0.8 with the default MiXCR reference library. Non-productive reads and sequences with fewer than 2 reads were removed, and every unique CDR3 nucleotide sequence was treated as one clone. R 3.5.1 was used to calculate clonality, diversity, richness and V-J gene usage. GLIPH2 was used to cluster TCRs by CDR3 similarity, and OLGA was used to calculate generation probabilities. GLIPH2 clusters were kept only if they contained at least four unique TCR clonotypes found in at least three individuals. TCRdb reprocessed the public reads (quality trimming at Q25 with fastp, clone calling with MiXCR) and kept in-frame beta chains. Each entry is one CDR3 protein sequence, shown with its most common DNA and genes. The V and J calls were determined by TCRdb, not by the authors. The sample profile shows around 16,000 distinct CDR3 sequences; around a quarter of them were found once. The ten largest make up approximately 3.1% of the sample.

Genomic DNA extracted from blood was used in amounts of about 250-500 ng for amplification of TRB repertoires. Here V drops 1 base and J drops 6 bases, and the junction holds 2 bases not matched to any gene. According to the germline V gene (reference sequence), CDR1 reads SEHNR and CDR2 reads FQNEAQ. The CDR3 numbers 14 residues from cysteine through phenylalanine. Only CDR3 DNA remains: 42 bases, in frame from the first base. On the study overall, not on this receptor specifically: The size of the cohort was considered insufficient for assessing HLA contributions to COVID-19 susceptibility or severity. TRBV/TRBJ gene usage was reported as strongly skewed in patients with COVID-19. Prospective validation of the reported TCR clusters was stated to be required before clinical use. Specific T cell subsets (CD4+/Treg/CD8+) and sorted SARS-CoV-2-responsive or tetramer+ T cells had not yet been sequenced, and these experiments were ongoing. Blood samples obtained from mildly ill patients during symptoms, as well as early samples obtained from severe cases, were available only in scarce numbers. A total of roughly 2,000 exclusive TCR clusters, including 30 to 40 low-pGen clusters, were found in the recovered cohort. In active COVID-19, TRB repertoires were highly clonal, while at recovery, diversity and richness increased above the levels seen in healthy donors.

The origin of this receptor is a human donor who had recovered from COVID-19. What was sequenced was blood. The sequence links TRBV7-9 to TRBJ2-7; 11 bases in the middle match TRBD1. The DNA is TGTGCCAGCAGCTTAGAGGACAGGGGGCGCGAGCAGTACTTC. Translated, this is CASSLEDRGREQYF. The entire variable domain, with the stretches around the CDR3 drawn from the reference TRBV7-9 and TRBJ2-7 proteins, is DTGVSQNPRHKITKRGQNVTFRCDPISEHNRLYWYRQTLGQGPEFLTYFQNEAQLEKSRLLSDRFSAERPKGSFSTLEIQRTEQGDSAMYLCASSLEDRGREQYFGPGTRLTVT.